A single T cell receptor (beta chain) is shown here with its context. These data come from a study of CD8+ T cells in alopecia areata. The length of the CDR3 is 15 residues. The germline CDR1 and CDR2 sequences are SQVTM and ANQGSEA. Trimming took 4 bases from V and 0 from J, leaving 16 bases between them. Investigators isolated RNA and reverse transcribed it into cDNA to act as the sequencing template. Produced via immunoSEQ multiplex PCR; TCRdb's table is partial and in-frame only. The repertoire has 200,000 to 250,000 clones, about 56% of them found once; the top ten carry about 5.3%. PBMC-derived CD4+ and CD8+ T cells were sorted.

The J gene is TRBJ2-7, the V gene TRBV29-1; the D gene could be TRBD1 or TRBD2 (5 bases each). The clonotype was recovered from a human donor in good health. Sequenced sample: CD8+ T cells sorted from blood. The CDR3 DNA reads TGCAGCGTTGTACAAGGGACGGTAAGCTCCTACGAGCAGTACTTC. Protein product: CSVVQGTVSSYEQYF.